Below are 27 T cell receptor beta chains sequenced from a single sample in a study of CD8 T cells in Susac syndrome. RNA in amounts of roughly 0.45 to 1 ug was reverse transcribed with random hexamers. TCRdb independently ran MiXCR on the immunoSEQ multiplex PCR reads; one entry per CDR3 protein. Of around 230,000 distinct CDR3 sequences listed, 95% to 97% are singletons. Material: CD4+ T cells from PBMCs. All receptors come from a human donor with Susac syndrome.

This clonotype is a singleton in its sample. V is TRBV18 and J is TRBJ1-1; D is unclear. Germline CDR1 and CDR2: KGHSH and LQKENI. The CDR3 loop spans 15 amino acids. Trimming shortened V by 5 bases and J by 0 bases, and 13 bases separated the two germline ends. The CDR3 here is CASSWRPDVNTEAFF. The CDR3 DNA is TGTGCCAGCTCATGGCGGCCGGATGTGAACACTGAAGCTTTCTTT.

The chain has TRBV15 and TRBJ2-7, with D uncertain. Trimming took off 6 bases at V and 2 bases at J, with 11 bases between the two ends. This CDR3 is 13 amino acids long. Looked up from germline, CDR1 is LNHNV and CDR2 is YYDKDF (reference sequence). CDR3 DNA: TGTGCCACCAGAAACAGATTCGCCTACGAGCAGTACTTC. Translating gives CATRNRFAYEQYF.

The chain combines TRBV2 with TRBJ2-5; TRBD2 matches at 10 bases. The J segment lost 1 base and the V segment lost 9 bases, leaving 5 bases of the junction unmatched. The germline gives CDR1 SNHLY, CDR2 FYNNEI. The CDR3 is 14 residues long. CDR3 nucleotides: TGTGCCAGTGATAGCGGGAGGACCCAAGAGACCCAGTACTTC. Encoded protein: CASDSGRTQETQYF.

This chain links TRBV20-1 with TRBJ1-3; D may be TRBD1 (5 bases). The CDR3 consists of 15 residues. Germline V gene sequence: CDR1 DFQATT, CDR2 SNEGSKA (reference sequence). V lost 6 bases, J lost 3 bases, and 18 bases lay in between. CDR3 sequence: CSARGAMAGGNTIYF. In nucleotides, the CDR3 is TGCAGTGCCCGAGGGGCTATGGCGGGTGGAAACACCATATATTTT.

The rearrangement links TRBV30 to TRBJ2-3, with D maybe TRBD2 (6 bases). V was cut by 3 bases and J by 5 bases, with 9 bases left in between. Germline CDR1 reads GTSNPN; CDR2 reads SVGIG (reference sequence). The CDR3 has 12 amino acids. Here the CDR3 DNA reads TGTGCCTGGAGCATGCGGGGAGATACGCAGTATTTT. Translated: CAWSMRGDTQYF.

The chain has TRBV20-1 and TRBJ2-7, with D perhaps matching TRBD2 (5 bases). This CDR3 has 15 residues. The V end lost 4 bases, the J end lost 7 bases, and 23 bases lay between the germline ends. CDR1 is DFQATT and CDR2 is SNEGSKA in the germline V gene (reference sequence). The CDR3 sequence is CSAILSASGRREQYF. CDR3 coding DNA: TGCAGTGCTATACTCAGTGCAAGCGGAAGAAGGGAGCAGTACTTC.

The genes are TRBV20-1 and TRBJ2-5; 7 bases line up with TRBD1. V trimming: 1 base; J trimming: 5 bases; junction bases outside the gene matches: 7. The CDR3 loop spans 14 amino acids. The germline CDR1 and CDR2 sequences are DFQATT and SNEGSKA (reference sequence). CDR3 region: CSARVSTGQETQYF. The CDR3 region has the DNA TGCAGTGCTAGAGTATCGACAGGGCAGGAGACCCAGTACTTC.

This rearrangement joins TRBV9 to TRBJ2-3; D possibly uses TRBD1 or TRBD2 (5 bases each). The CDR3 has 16 amino acids. CDR1 is SGDLS and CDR2 is YYNGEE in the germline V gene. V was cut by 4 bases and J by 1 base, with 16 bases left in between. The CDR3 reads CASSLVGAARTDTQYF. The DNA of the CDR3 is TGTGCCAGCAGCCTAGTCGGGGCGGCCCGCACAGATACGCAGTATTTT. The full variable domain, with the rest looked up from reference TRBV9 and TRBJ2-3, is DSGVTQTPKHLITATGQRVTLRCSPRSGDLSVYWYQQSLDQGLQFLIQYYNGEERAKGNILERFSAQQFPDLHSELNLSSLELGDSALYFCASSLVGAARTDTQYFGPGTRLTVL.

The V call is TRBV6-1, the J call TRBJ1-1; D is uncertain. Trimming left V 5 bases short and J 1 base short, with 11 bases between. The length of the CDR3 is 14 residues. From germline, CDR1 is MNHNS and CDR2 SASEGT. CDR3 in DNA: TGTGCCAGCAGTCCCCTTCGGAGGAACACTGAAGCTTTCTTT. This encodes CASSPLRRNTEAFF.

The J gene is TRBJ2-7, the V gene TRBV27; weak D call: TRBD1 (5 bases). Deletions cut 7 bases from V and 5 bases from J, with 12 bases between. The CDR3 length is 12 residues. Germline CDR1 is MNHEY and CDR2 is SMNVEV (reference sequence). The CDR3 sequence is CASKDTIDEQYF. In DNA, the CDR3 is TGTGCCAGCAAGGACACAATCGACGAGCAGTACTTC.

The chain has TRBV20-1 and TRBJ2-3, with TRBD2 identical over 11 bases. V shed 4 bases, J shed 3 bases, and the junction held 9 bases outside the gene matches. CDR1 and CDR2 (germline): DFQATT, SNEGSKA (reference sequence). The length of the CDR3 is 16 residues. Here the CDR3 DNA reads TGCAGTGCTACCGGGACTAGCGGCTTTAGGACAGATACGCAGTATTTT. Its protein product is CSATGTSGFRTDTQYF.

J is TRBJ1-4 and V is TRBV30, with D possibly being TRBD1 (5 bases). Trimming removed 0 bases from V and 11 bases from J, with 10 bases in between. The CDR3 extends over 12 amino acids. Germline CDR1 reads GTSNPN; CDR2 reads SVGIG (reference sequence). The CDR3 is CAWSVQDFKLFF. For the CDR3, the DNA is TGTGCCTGGAGTGTACAGGATTTCAAACTGTTTTTT. Together with reference TRBV30 and TRBJ1-4, the CDR3 gives the full variable domain: SQTIHQWPATLVQPVGSPLSLECTVEGTSNPNLYWYRQAAGRGLQLLFYSVGIGQISSEVPQNLSASRPQDRQFILSSKKLLLSDSGFYLCAWSVQDFKLFFGSGTQLSVL.

This sequence joins TRBV12-3 or TRBV12-4 and TRBJ2-1; TRBD2 aligns across 14 bases. The junction had 8 bases not matched to a gene; V was cut back by 6 bases and J by 7 bases. The CDR3 contains 16 residues. The CDR3 nucleotides read TGTGCCAGCAGCCTCGGGACTAGCGGGAGTCGGAATGAGCAGTTCTTC. Amino acid sequence: CASSLGTSGSRNEQFF.

This sequence joins TRBV14 and TRBJ2-7; TRBD2 matches at 7 bases. Germline V gene sequence: CDR1 SGHDN, CDR2 FVKESK. The CDR3 extends over 13 amino acids. Unmatched junction bases numbered 9, after V lost 4 bases and J lost 9 bases. CDR3 bases: TGTGCCAGCAGCCCTCGGACTAGGGGAGGGCAGTACTTC. Amino acids: CASSPRTRGGQYF.

The chain couples TRBV20-1 to TRBJ2-3, with D possibly matching TRBD2 (5 bases). The V gene's germline CDR1 is DFQATT and CDR2 SNEGSKA (reference sequence). Trimming cost V 6 bases and J 5 bases, with 18 bases left between them. The CDR3 is 14 residues long. CDR3 residues: CSAQDGLSRDTQYF. The CDR3, as DNA: TGCAGTGCACAAGACGGACTCTCCCGAGATACGCAGTATTTT.

V and J are TRBV6-4 and TRBJ1-2; the match to TRBD1 covers 8 bases. CDR1 and CDR2 from the germline V gene are MRHNA and SNTAGT. The CDR3 is 13 residues long. J was trimmed by 7 bases and V by 6 bases; bases with no gene match: 7. CDR3 residues: CASSPGQGRGYTF. CDR3 nucleotides: TGTGCCAGCAGCCCCGGACAGGGACGTGGCTACACCTTC.

The chain uses TRBV27 and TRBJ1-1, with no clear D. The CDR3 has 13 amino acids. From germline, CDR1 is MNHEY and CDR2 SMNVEV (reference sequence). The V end lost 3 bases, the J end lost 0 bases, and 5 bases lay between the germline ends. The chain's CDR3 is CASSLGMNTEAFF. The CDR3 DNA reads TGTGCCAGCAGTTTGGGGATGAACACTGAAGCTTTCTTT.

The chain is built from TRBV28 and TRBJ1-5; D is unresolved. Per the germline V gene, CDR1 is MDHEN and CDR2 is SYDVKM. This CDR3 spans 15 amino acids. V was shortened by 2 bases and J by 9 bases, with 17 bases between the two germline ends. The CDR3 here is CASSLRVGPSGPQHF. CDR3 bases: TGTGCCAGCAGTTTAAGAGTCGGACCGTCCGGGCCCCAGCATTTT. Full variable domain (missing parts from reference TRBV28 and TRBJ1-5): DVKVTQSSRYLVKRTGEKVFLECVQDMDHENMFWYRQDPGLGLRLIYFSYDVKMKEKGDIPEGYSVSREKKERFSLILESASTNQTSMYLCASSLRVGPSGPQHFGDGTRLSIL.

The chain links TRBV14 to TRBJ2-1, with D possibly TRBD1 on 6 matching bases. This CDR3 spans 15 amino acids. CDR1 is SGHDN and CDR2 is FVKESK in the germline V gene. Trimming left V 2 bases short and J 0 bases short, with 8 bases between. CDR3: CASSQKTGSYNEQFF. The CDR3 region has the DNA TGTGCCAGCAGCCAAAAGACAGGCTCCTACAATGAGCAGTTCTTC.

This sequence joins TRBV29-1 and TRBJ1-3; 7 nucleotides line up with TRBD1. Germline V gives CDR1 SQVTM, CDR2 ANQGSEA. This CDR3 region has 11 residues. The CDR3 nucleotides are TGCATCGGATTCAACAGGGGCACCATATATTTT. Translated, it gives CIGFNRGTIYF.

This rearrangement joins TRBV18 to TRBJ1-1; D is uncertain. V dropped 0 bases and J dropped 1 base, with 6 bases sitting between them. Per germline, CDR1 KGHSH and CDR2 LQKENI. The CDR3 has 14 amino acids. The chain's CDR3 is CASSPPNRNTEAFF. The CDR3 DNA reads as TGTGCCAGCTCACCACCGAACAGGAACACTGAAGCTTTCTTT.

V and J are TRBV12-3 or TRBV12-4 and TRBJ1-2; possibly TRBD1 for D (5 bases). Trimming removed 5 bases at V and 4 bases at J, with 14 bases between. This CDR3 contains 14 residues. CDR3 DNA: TGTGCCAGCAGTAGACAGCCAGGCCTCTATGGCTACACCTTC. It translates to CASSRQPGLYGYTF.

The chain links TRBV20-1 to TRBJ2-7; D is ambiguous. Trimming removed 6 bases at V and 3 bases at J, with 9 bases between. The CDR3 has 11 amino acids. Germline-derived CDR1 and CDR2 are DFQATT and SNEGSKA (reference sequence). For the CDR3, the DNA is TGCAGTGCAAGGAGCAGCTACGAGCAGTACTTC. This codes for CSARSSYEQYF.

The CDR3 nucleotides read TGCAGTGCGGTCGTGGCGGGGCTAGAAAACGAGCAGTACTTC. This translates into CSAVVAGLENEQYF. The chain is built from TRBV20-1 and TRBJ2-7, with a weak D call TRBD2 (6 bases). The germline V gene has CDR1 DFQATT and CDR2 SNEGSKA (reference sequence). Trimming shortened V by 6 bases and J by 5 bases, and 20 bases separated the two germline ends. This CDR3 is built from 14 residues.

The V and J genes are TRBV12-3 or TRBV12-4 and TRBJ1-2; TRBD1 matches 7 bases. CDR3 length equals 14 residues. Trimming removed 5 bases from V and 6 bases from J; junction bases left unmatched: 9. CDR3 residues: CASSGTGTANGYTF. In DNA, the CDR3 is TGTGCCAGCAGTGGCACCGGGACAGCAAATGGCTACACCTTC.

The rearrangement links TRBV29-1 to TRBJ1-1, with D hard to call. CDR3 size: 11 residues. Looked up from germline, CDR1 is SQVTM and CDR2 is ANQGSEA. This chain's CDR3 is CNVGVNTEAFF. In DNA, the CDR3 is TGCAACGTCGGGGTGAACACTGAAGCTTTCTTT.

The V gene is TRBV25-1, the J gene TRBJ2-7, with D possibly matching TRBD2 (6 bases). V was trimmed by 7 bases and J by 0 bases, leaving 13 bases between them. Germline lookup yields CDR1 MGHDK and CDR2 SYGVNS. The CDR3 is 14 residues long. CDR3 coding DNA: TGTGCCAGCACCTCTAGCGTAAACTCCTACGAGCAGTACTTC. It yields the protein CASTSSVNSYEQYF.